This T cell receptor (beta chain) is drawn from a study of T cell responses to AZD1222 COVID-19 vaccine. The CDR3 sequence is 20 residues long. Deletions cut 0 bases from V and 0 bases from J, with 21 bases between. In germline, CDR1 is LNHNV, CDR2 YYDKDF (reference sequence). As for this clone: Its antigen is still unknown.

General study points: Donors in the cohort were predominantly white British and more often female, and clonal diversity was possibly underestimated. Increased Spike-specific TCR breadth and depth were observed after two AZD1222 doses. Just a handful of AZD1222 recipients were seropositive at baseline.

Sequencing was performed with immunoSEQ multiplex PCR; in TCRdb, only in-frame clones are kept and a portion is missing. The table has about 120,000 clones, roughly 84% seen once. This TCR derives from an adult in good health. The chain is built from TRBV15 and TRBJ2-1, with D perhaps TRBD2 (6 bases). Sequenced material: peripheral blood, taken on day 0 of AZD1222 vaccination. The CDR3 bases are TGTGCCACCAGCAGAGAAAAACTAGCTTTACAAACACCCTCCTACAATGAGCAGTTCTTC. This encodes CATSREKLALQTPSYNEQFF. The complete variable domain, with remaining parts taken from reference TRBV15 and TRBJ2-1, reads DAMVIQNPRYQVTQFGKPVTLSCSQTLNHNVMYWYQQKSSQAPKLLFHYYDKDFNNEADTPDNFQSRRPNTSFCFLDIRSPGLGDTAMYLCATSREKLALQTPSYNEQFFGPGTRLTVL.